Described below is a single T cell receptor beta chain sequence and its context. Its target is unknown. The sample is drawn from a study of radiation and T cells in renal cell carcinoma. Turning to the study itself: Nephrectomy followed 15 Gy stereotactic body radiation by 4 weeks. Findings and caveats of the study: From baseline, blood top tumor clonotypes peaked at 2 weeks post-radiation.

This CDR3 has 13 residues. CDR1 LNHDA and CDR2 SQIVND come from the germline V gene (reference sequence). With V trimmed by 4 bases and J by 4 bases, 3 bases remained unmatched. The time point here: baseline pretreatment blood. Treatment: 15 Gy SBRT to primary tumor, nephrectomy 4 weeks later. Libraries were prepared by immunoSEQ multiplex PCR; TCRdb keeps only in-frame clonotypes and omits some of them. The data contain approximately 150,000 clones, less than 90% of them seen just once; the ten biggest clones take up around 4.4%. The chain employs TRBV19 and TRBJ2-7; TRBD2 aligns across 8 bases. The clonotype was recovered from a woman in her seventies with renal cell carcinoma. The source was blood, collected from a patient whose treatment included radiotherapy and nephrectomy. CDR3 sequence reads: CASSTAGGYEQYF. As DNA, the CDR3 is TGTGCCAGTAGTACGGCGGGGGGTTACGAGCAGTACTTC. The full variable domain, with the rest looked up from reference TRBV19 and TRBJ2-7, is DGGITQSPKYLFRKEGQNVTLSCEQNLNHDAMYWYRQDPGQGLRLIYYSQIVNDFQKGDIAEGYSVSREKKESFPLTVTSAQKNPTAFYLCASSTAGGYEQYFGPGTRLTVT.